These T cell receptor beta chains were read from a single sample in a study of blood T cell repertoires in COVID-19. Measured with immunoSEQ multiplex PCR; TCRdb has only the in-frame clones, and not every one. This table has 130,000 or so clones, around four fifths appearing once. Material: peripheral blood. These receptors were collected from an older man with active or convalescent COVID-19. Both conserved end residues are part of each CDR3.

v_call: TRBV5-1
j_call: TRBJ2-5
cdr3_aa: CASSLPRGGTETQYF

v_call: TRBV7-2
j_call: TRBJ1-1
cdr3_aa: CASSQGGPNTEAFF

v_call: TRBV4-1
j_call: TRBJ1-4
cdr3_aa: CASSQGQGARGEKLFF

v_call: TRBV2
j_call: TRBJ1-4
cdr3_aa: CASGGTDEKLFF

v_call: TRBV7-3
j_call: TRBJ2-5
cdr3_aa: CASSQRTSGGVQETQYF

v_call: TRBV15
j_call: TRBJ1-2
cdr3_aa: CATSRNYGNYGYTF

v_call: TRBV5-6
j_call: TRBJ2-1
cdr3_aa: CASSGRTGYNEQFF

v_call: TRBV5-6
j_call: TRBJ1-6
cdr3_aa: CASTVLSNSPLHF

v_call: TRBV5-6
j_call: TRBJ2-7
cdr3_aa: CASTPGQGFYEQYF

v_call: TRBV7-8
j_call: TRBJ1-3
cdr3_aa: CASSGSETGGGNTIYF

v_call: TRBV12-3/TRBV12-4
j_call: TRBJ1-2
cdr3_aa: CASRTGGNYGYTF

v_call: TRBV6-5
j_call: TRBJ2-7
cdr3_aa: CASSYSGGNEQYF

v_call: TRBV19
j_call: TRBJ2-2
cdr3_aa: CASGGISNTGELFF

v_call: TRBV6-2/TRBV6-3
j_call: TRBJ1-1
cdr3_aa: CASSQGSMNTEAFF

v_call: TRBV29-1
j_call: TRBJ2-3
cdr3_aa: CSVGEGGLDTQYF

v_call: TRBV28
j_call: TRBJ2-5
cdr3_aa: CASSEGVQETQYF

v_call: TRBV7-2
j_call: TRBJ1-6
cdr3_aa: CASSLEYAGRGDSPLHF

v_call: TRBV6-5
j_call: TRBJ1-3
cdr3_aa: CASRRQESSGNTIYF

v_call: TRBV5-1
j_call: TRBJ2-3
cdr3_aa: CASSLGVRDTQYF

v_call: TRBV3-1/TRBV3-2
j_call: TRBJ2-3
cdr3_aa: CASSLTPSGGYDTQYF

v_call: TRBV5-6
j_call: TRBJ1-1
cdr3_aa: CASSLFSGNTEAFF

v_call: TRBV4-1
j_call: TRBJ2-1
cdr3_aa: CASSQRLAYNEQFF

v_call: TRBV29-1
j_call: TRBJ2-3
cdr3_aa: CSTGTGGTDTQYF

v_call: TRBV7-2
j_call: TRBJ2-5
cdr3_aa: CASSLVRQETQYF

v_call: TRBV6-5
j_call: TRBJ1-2
cdr3_aa: CASRAGGAVGYTF

v_call: TRBV28
j_call: TRBJ2-5
cdr3_aa: CASSPMRLRAGDQETQYF

v_call: TRBV4-1
j_call: TRBJ2-7
cdr3_aa: CASSQRTGSSYEQYF

v_call: TRBV6-2/TRBV6-3
j_call: TRBJ1-2
cdr3_aa: CASSYSRQGGGYTF

v_call: TRBV4-1
j_call: TRBJ1-5
cdr3_aa: CASSPPGNQPQHF

v_call: TRBV6-1
j_call: TRBJ2-5
cdr3_aa: CASSVEFSGGAHQETQYF

v_call: TRBV19
j_call: TRBJ1-5
cdr3_aa: CASRGQGYGNQPQHF

v_call: TRBV28
j_call: TRBJ2-7
cdr3_aa: CASSSQTSGEQYF

v_call: TRBV28
j_call: TRBJ1-2
cdr3_aa: CASSLEQGRSYTF

v_call: TRBV12-3/TRBV12-4
j_call: TRBJ1-3
cdr3_aa: CASRESVGTIYF

v_call: TRBV5-4
j_call: TRBJ1-2
cdr3_aa: CASRAGVDYGYTF

v_call: TRBV6-5
j_call: TRBJ1-5
cdr3_aa: CASTSGAGQPQHF

v_call: TRBV5-1
j_call: TRBJ1-5
cdr3_aa: CASSPGTGGWQPQHF

v_call: TRBV5-5
j_call: TRBJ2-2
cdr3_aa: CASSLDSFFTGELFF

v_call: TRBV7-3
j_call: TRBJ2-3
cdr3_aa: CASSKKKGRSGLSTDTQYF